The sequence of this T cell receptor (beta chain) was determined in a study of cytomegalovirus exposure and HLA in healthy donors. About the study: HLA-typed donors were the source of 90 million or so unique TCRs, which an early data release held.

Amplification used 60 Vbeta primers and 13 Jbeta primers. Only in-frame clones appear in the TCRdb table, and some are missing; sequencing was by immunoSEQ multiplex PCR. The listing records fewer than 40,000 clones. In regard to this clone: Its antigen is as yet unknown.

General study findings and limits: Cytomegalovirus status was reportedly diagnosed by the classifier with high specificity and sensitivity. The sole available immune exposure information was CMV serostatus. Across donors, sequencing depth was assumed by presence/absence analyses to be roughly uniform.

This TCR came from a woman aged 40-49 years in good health and CMV-seropositive. Sequencing was carried out using PBMCs.

Written as DNA, the CDR3 is TGCGCCAGCAGCCAAGGATTGGGCGGGATCACAGATACGCAGTATTTT. Translation gives CASSQGLGGITDTQYF. The J gene is TRBJ2-3, the V gene TRBV4-3; D may be TRBD2 (6 bases). Trimming removed 1 base at V and 2 bases at J, with 13 bases between. The CDR3 contains 16 residues. Germline V CDR1 and CDR2: LGHNA, YSLEER.